The 27 T cell receptor beta chains below were found in one sample sequenced in a study of blood T cell repertoires in COVID-19. Using immunoSEQ multiplex PCR, the repertoire was profiled, and TCRdb retains in-frame clones only, with some absent. Among roughly 300,000 clones listed, more than 70% were seen once. Specimen: peripheral blood. These receptors were collected from a woman between 50 and 59 years old who had recovered from COVID-19.

The J gene is TRBJ2-5, the V gene TRBV7-8; 9 bases map to TRBD2. With V trimmed by 5 bases and J by 5 bases, 3 bases remained unmatched. CDR3 length: 13 residues. Germline V gene sequence: CDR1 SGHVS, CDR2 FQNEAQ. CDR3 coding DNA: TGTGCCAGCAGCCGCGGACTAGCGGAGACCCAGTACTTC. Encoded protein: CASSRGLAETQYF.

This clone has just one count. This sequence joins TRBV7-3 and TRBJ2-6; 7 bases line up with TRBD1. J gave up 0 bases and V 6 bases, and 8 bases lay outside the gene matches. Germline V gives CDR1 SGHTA, CDR2 FQGTGA. CDR3 length: 17 residues. The CDR3, as DNA: TGTGCCAGCAGTCTAGGAAGACAGGGCTCTGGGGCCAACGTCCTGACTTTC. Translating it yields CASSLGRQGSGANVLTF.

V gene TRBV7-2 combines with J gene TRBJ2-5, with TRBD2 matching 10 bases. Germline CDR1 is SGHTA and CDR2 is FQGNSA. The V segment lost 4 bases and the J segment 5 bases; nucleotides outside the gene matches: 7. The CDR3 loop spans 15 amino acids. This CDR3 reads CASSSRAGGQETQYF. The CDR3 nucleotides are TGTGCCAGCAGCTCTAGAGCGGGGGGGCAGGAGACCCAGTACTTC.

The genes are TRBV7-6 and TRBJ1-6; D gene ambiguous. Germline loops: CDR1 SGHVS, CDR2 FNYEAQ. The V end lost 6 bases, the J end lost 3 bases, and 6 bases lay between the germline ends. The CDR3 spans 13 residues. CDR3 in amino acids: CASRADYNSPLHF. The CDR3 nucleotides are TGTGCCAGCAGGGCGGACTATAATTCACCCCTCCACTTT.

Only one count was recorded for this clone. V usage is TRBV30 and J usage is TRBJ2-2; TRBD1 matches 8 bases. CDR3 length: 16 residues. CDR1 and CDR2 from the germline V gene are GTSNPN and SVGIG (reference sequence). V lost 6 bases to trimming and J lost 0 bases; unmatched junction nucleotides: 9. The CDR3 spells CACTRPGQANTGELFF. The CDR3 bases are TGTGCCTGCACAAGGCCGGGACAGGCGAACACCGGGGAGCTGTTTTTT.

The chain couples TRBV19 to TRBJ2-7; a weak D match, TRBD1 (6 bases). Germline loops: CDR1 LNHDA, CDR2 SQIVND (reference sequence). The CDR3 is made up of 15 amino acids. V was trimmed by 7 bases and J by 0 bases, leaving 16 bases between them. DNA of the CDR3: TGTGCCAGTACCCCACCTCGGACAGTCTCCTACGAGCAGTACTTC. Protein: CASTPPRTVSYEQYF.

V usage is TRBV19 and J usage is TRBJ2-7; 8 bases fit TRBD1. V dropped 4 bases and J dropped 2; count of bases not matched to a gene: 4. This CDR3 is built from 14 residues. Germline V gene data show CDR1 as LNHDA and CDR2 as SQIVND (reference sequence). Written as DNA, the CDR3 is TGTGCCAGTAGTACCGGACAGGGCCCCTACGAGCAGTACTTC. As protein: CASSTGQGPYEQYF.

The V call is TRBV2, the J call TRBJ1-1; no firm D call. The V and J ends lost 3 bases and 2 bases respectively, with 13 bases between them. There are 15 residues in the CDR3. CDR1 and CDR2 from the germline V gene are SNHLY and FYNNEI. DNA of the CDR3: TGTGCCAGCAGTGATGTAGAACGGGGAAACACTGAAGCTTTCTTT. This sequence encodes CASSDVERGNTEAFF.

The chain combines TRBV7-6 with TRBJ2-1, with unresolved D. This CDR3 is 13 amino acids long. Looked up from germline, CDR1 is SGHVS and CDR2 is FNYEAQ. V was cut by 1 base and J by 12 bases, with 13 bases left in between. CDR3 nucleotide sequence: TGTGCCAGCAGCTTAGAGGCTAGTAGAACGCAGTTCTTC. It specifies CASSLEASRTQFF.

As for this clone: This sample also contains other DNA sequences that code for the same CDR3. CDR3 sequence reads: CASSVGQGGEKLFF. As DNA, the CDR3 is TGTGCCAGCAGCGTGGGGCAGGGTGGGGAAAAACTGTTTTTT. The genes are TRBV9 and TRBJ1-4; possible D gene TRBD1, 5 bases. This CDR3 spans 14 amino acids. The germline CDR1 and CDR2 sequences are SGDLS and YYNGEE. Trimming took off 2 bases at V and 8 bases at J, with 13 bases between the two ends.

This clone was detected only once. The J gene is TRBJ1-2, the V gene TRBV6-6, with 7 bases lining up with TRBD1. The trim removed 4 bases at V and 2 bases at J, leaving 1 base unmatched. Per the germline V gene, CDR1 is MNHNY and CDR2 is SVGAGI (reference sequence). The CDR3 consists of 13 residues. The CDR3 DNA reads as TGTGCCAGCAGTTCGACAGGGAACTATGGCTACACCTTC. Translation: CASSSTGNYGYTF.

This chain uses TRBV4-1 with TRBJ1-1, with 11 bases fitting TRBD1. In germline, CDR1 is MGHRA, CDR2 YSYEKL. This CDR3 contains 13 residues. The junction had 0 bases not matched to a gene; V was cut back by 1 base and J by 8 bases. The CDR3 nucleotides are TGCGCCAGCAGCCAAGGGACAGGGGGCGAAGCTTTCTTT. This codes for CASSQGTGGEAFF.

This clone has a single count. The chain links TRBV3-1 (or the pseudogene TRBV3-2) to TRBJ1-1; 7 bases are shared with TRBD1. The V gene end was trimmed by 4 bases and the J gene end by 9 bases; junction bases not matched to a gene: 8. This CDR3 is 13 amino acids long. Germline V gene lookup returns CDR1 LGHDT and CDR2 YNNKEL (reference sequence). The CDR3 DNA follows: TGTGCCAGCAGCCTCAACAGGGGCGGGCAAGCTTTCTTT. Its translation: CASSLNRGGQAFF.

V usage is TRBV30 and J usage is TRBJ2-3; D may be TRBD1 (6 bases). The V end was cut by 3 bases, the J end by 3 bases, with 13 bases between. CDR1 and CDR2 from the germline V gene are GTSNPN and SVGIG (reference sequence). The CDR3 is made up of 14 amino acids. The DNA for the CDR3 is TGTGCCTGGAGCGAGGGGGTAGCAACAGATACGCAGTATTTT. Translated, it gives CAWSEGVATDTQYF.

The chain employs TRBV30 and TRBJ1-5; D might be TRBD1 (5 bases). This CDR3 region has 13 residues. Germline CDR1 reads GTSNPN; CDR2 reads SVGIG (reference sequence). Trimming removed 2 bases at V and 0 bases at J, with 5 bases between. The CDR3 loop is CAWSRGSNQPQHF. In DNA, the CDR3 is TGTGCCTGGAGTAGGGGTAGCAATCAGCCCCAGCATTTT.

The rearrangement links TRBV28 to TRBJ1-4; 7 bases match TRBD1. Germline lookup yields CDR1 MDHEN and CDR2 SYDVKM. The V segment lost 6 bases and the J segment 7 bases; nucleotides outside the gene matches: 5. This CDR3 is built from 13 residues. CDR3 sequence reads: CASRGTASEKLFF. The CDR3 DNA sequence: TGTGCCAGCAGAGGGACAGCAAGTGAAAAACTGTTTTTT. Complete variable domain (other parts from reference TRBV28 and TRBJ1-4): DVKVTQSSRYLVKRTGEKVFLECVQDMDHENMFWYRQDPGLGLRLIYFSYDVKMKEKGDIPEGYSVSREKKERFSLILESASTNQTSMYLCASRGTASEKLFFGSGTQLSVL.

The chain recombines TRBV24-1 with TRBJ2-3; maybe TRBD2 (5 bases). Trimming removed 4 bases from V and 4 bases from J, with 8 bases in between. The CDR3 length is 13 residues. Germline V gene sequence: CDR1 KGHDR, CDR2 SFDVKD. The CDR3 region has the DNA TGTGCCACCAGTGACCCCGGGGCAGATACGCAGTATTTT. This encodes CATSDPGADTQYF.

This rearrangement joins TRBV4-3 to TRBJ1-4, with D possibly matching TRBD1 (5 bases). Trimming left V 6 bases short and J 10 bases short, with 21 bases between. The CDR3 contains 15 residues. Germline loops: CDR1 LGHNA, CDR2 YSLEER. The CDR3 region has the DNA TGCGCCAGCAGTCGTATGGACACCTATCAAGGAAAACTGTTTTTT. It translates to CASSRMDTYQGKLFF.

The chain links TRBV7-5 to TRBJ2-7; TRBD2, the D gene given by the table, was not confirmed from the DNA. TRBV7-5 is an annotated pseudogene. The CDR3 loop spans 12 amino acids. The CDR3 loop reads CASGGCRYEQYF. The CDR3 coding sequence is TGTGCTTCCGGCGGGTGCCGCTACGAGCAGTACTTC.

The V and J genes are TRBV5-1 and TRBJ1-1, with TRBD1 as a possible D gene (5 bases). This CDR3 is built from 12 residues. Germline assignment: CDR1 SGHRS and CDR2 YFSETQ. Trimming removed 3 bases at V and 7 bases at J, with 10 bases between. The CDR3 spells CASSYGDSEAFF. CDR3 DNA: TGCGCCAGCAGCTACGGAGACAGTGAAGCTTTCTTT. Full variable domain (outside the CDR3, taken from reference TRBV5-1 and TRBJ1-1): KAGVTQTPRYLIKTRGQQVTLSCSPISGHRSVSWYQQTPGQGLQFLFEYFSETQRNKGNFPGRFSGRQFSNSRSEMNVSTLELGDSALYLCASSYGDSEAFFGQGTRLTVV.

The DNA of the CDR3 is TGCAGCGTTCTATTTCAGACAGGGGGTCCAGATACGCAGTATTTT. Translation: CSVLFQTGGPDTQYF. The chain links TRBV29-1 to TRBJ2-3, with TRBD1 matching 9 bases. CDR1 and CDR2 (germline): SQVTM, ANQGSEA. Trimming cost V 5 bases and J 4 bases; bases outside gene matches: 10. There are 15 residues in the CDR3.

The gene calls are TRBV10-3 and TRBJ2-1; no clear D gene. The germline CDR1 and CDR2 sequences are ENHRY and SYGVKD. The V end was cut by 5 bases, the J end by 8 bases, with 16 bases between. The CDR3 covers 14 residues. The CDR3 sequence: CAISPFTLGHEQFF. The CDR3 DNA reads TGTGCCATCAGTCCCTTTACCCTAGGTCATGAGCAGTTCTTC.

The V and J genes are TRBV7-9 and TRBJ1-6; D call uncertain. Looked up from germline, CDR1 is SEHNR and CDR2 is FQNEAQ (reference sequence). V shed 5 bases and J shed 10 bases, with 21 bases lying between them. CDR3 length: 16 amino acids. The CDR3 loop reads CASSHETSSGLSPLHF. Written as DNA, the CDR3 is TGTGCCAGCAGCCATGAGACAAGCAGTGGTCTGTCACCCCTCCACTTT.

This clone was seen once. CDR3 in amino acids: CASSWSGRDNEQFF. The CDR3 coding sequence is TGCGCCAGCAGCTGGAGCGGGAGAGACAATGAGCAGTTCTTC. V gene TRBV5-1 combines with J gene TRBJ2-1; 8 nucleotides agree with TRBD2. CDR1 is SGHRS, CDR2 YFSETQ, per germline. V shed 3 bases and J 5 bases; nucleotides not matched to a gene: 4. The CDR3 is made up of 14 amino acids.

The chain combines TRBV2 with TRBJ1-5; TRBD1 matches 8 bases. The CDR3 extends over 14 amino acids. V was pared by 4 bases and J by 3 bases, with 2 bases of the junction left unmatched. CDR1 and CDR2 (germline): SNHLY, FYNNEI. The CDR3 loop reads CASSGQGTNQPQHF. In DNA, the CDR3 is TGTGCCAGCAGTGGACAGGGGACCAATCAGCCCCAGCATTTT.

This chain uses TRBV2 with TRBJ2-2; the D is unclear. The CDR3 covers 14 residues. V lost 5 bases to trimming and J lost 0 bases, with 7 bases between them. Germline values: CDR1 SNHLY, CDR2 FYNNEI. In nucleotides, the CDR3 is TGTGCCAGCAGTACAGACACGAACACCGGGGAGCTGTTTTTT. Protein product: CASSTDTNTGELFF.

This clone was seen a few times. V gene TRBV18 combines with J gene TRBJ1-1, with TRBD1 matching over 8 bases. This CDR3 has 14 amino acids. CDR1 and CDR2 from the germline V gene are KGHSH and LQKENI. V lost 4 bases, J lost 1 base, and 2 bases stayed unmatched. DNA for the CDR3: TGTGCCAGCTCACTAGGGACAGGGAACACTGAAGCTTTCTTT. This gives the protein CASSLGTGNTEAFF. The full variable domain, with the rest looked up from reference TRBV18 and TRBJ1-1, is NAGVMQNPRHLVRRRGQEARLRCSPMKGHSHVYWYRQLPEEGLKFMVYLQKENIIDESGMPKERFSAEFPKEGPSILRIQQVVRGDSAAYFCASSLGTGNTEAFFGQGTRLTVV.